The source of this TCR beta chain is a study of patients and donors after allogeneic stem cell transplantation. The CDR3 sequence is 15 residues long. Germline V gene sequence: CDR1 SGHRS, CDR2 YFSETQ. Trimming took off 0 bases at V and 3 bases at J, with 12 bases between the two ends. TCRdb recomputed calls from the RT-PCR reads with MiXCR, one row per CDR3 protein. The sample yields 900,000 to 1,000,000 distinct CDR3 sequences, approximately 18% seen once. Sequencing was done on a sample of blood, either unsorted or a sorted T cell fraction (not recorded which). The origin of this receptor is a human donor who was either an allogeneic HSCT recipient or a stem cell or donor lymphocyte infusion donor (not recorded which). It is not recorded whose cells these are; they may come from a transplant donor. V usage is TRBV5-1 and J usage is TRBJ1-1; D gene unclear. DNA for the CDR3: TGCGCCAGCAGCTTGGAGAGGCTTGGGGACACTGAAGCTTTCTTT. Protein: CASSLERLGDTEAFF. Full variable domain (missing parts from reference TRBV5-1 and TRBJ1-1): KAGVTQTPRYLIKTRGQQVTLSCSPISGHRSVSWYQQTPGQGLQFLFEYFSETQRNKGNFPGRFSGRQFSNSRSEMNVSTLELGDSALYLCASSLERLGDTEAFFGQGTRLTVV.